These T cell receptor beta chains were read from a single sample in a study of response to subunit inactivated influenza vaccine. From the RT-PCR reads, TCRdb called clonotypes with MiXCR, one entry per CDR3 protein. In the table there are about 520,000 distinct CDR3 sequences, around 9.9% of which are singletons. Material: PBMCs from blood, obtained 45 days after vaccination. These receptors were taken from a man aged 50 or older who received an inactivated influenza vaccine. The CDR3 runs from the conserved cysteine through the conserved F or W. A D gene is named only where the DNA matches it firmly. Size values are once, few and many counts, or a class for expanded clones, and some rows have none.

d_call clone_size j_call v_call cdr3_aa cdr3_nt
TRBD1 . TRBJ1-5 TRBV27 CASSPRDRFPYQPQHF TGTGCCAGCAGTCCTCGGGACAGATTCCCTTATCAGCCCCAGCATTTT
. few TRBJ1-2 TRBV4-2 CASSQDVGGHSAYGYTF TGTGCCAGCAGCCAAGATGTAGGCGGCCACTCAGCCTATGGCTACACCTTC
TRBD1 few TRBJ1-1 TRBV7-9 CASSAGGPPGDTEAFF TGTGCCAGCAGCGCAGGGGGTCCCCCTGGGGACACTGAAGCTTTCTTT
. many TRBJ2-3 TRBV29-1 CSVDSGSTDTQYF TGCAGCGTTGATTCCGGTAGCACAGATACGCAGTATTTT
. many TRBJ2-3 TRBV29-1 CSARTPGRTDTQYF TGCAGCGCCAGGACCCCGGGGAGGACAGATACGCAGTATTTT
. many TRBJ2-7 TRBV7-2 CASSLDRATTYEQYF TGTGCCAGCAGCTTAGACAGAGCAACTACCTACGAGCAGTACTTC
. many TRBJ2-6 TRBV29-1 CSVESGKVAGANVLTF TGCAGCGTTGAATCGGGGAAAGTGGCTGGGGCCAACGTCCTGACTTTC
TRBD1 few TRBJ1-1 TRBV29-1 CSAVDRGMNTEAFF TGCAGCGCGGTGGACAGGGGCATGAACACTGAAGCTTTCTTT
TRBD2 few TRBJ2-7 TRBV10-3 CAIKREGYEQYF TGTGCCATCAAGCGGGAGGGCTACGAGCAGTACTTC
TRBD1 few TRBJ1-2 TRBV7-2 CASSQATGGLYGYTF TGTGCCAGCAGCCAAGCGACAGGGGGCCTCTATGGCTACACCTTC
. many TRBJ2-7 TRBV12-3/TRBV12-4 CASSLGDYSYEQYF TGTGCCAGCAGTTTGGGGGATTACTCCTACGAGCAGTACTTC
. . TRBJ2-7 TRBV20-1 CSATEFGGREQYF TGCAGTGCTACCGAGTTTGGAGGTCGAGAGCAGTACTTC
. many TRBJ1-2 TRBV12-3/TRBV12-4 CASSLVPGFYGYTF TGTGCCAGCAGTTTAGTGCCGGGATTTTATGGCTACACCTTC
. few TRBJ2-7 TRBV27 CASSLTPPHEQYF TGTGCCAGCAGTTTGACCCCCCCCCACGAGCAGTACTTC
TRBD2 . TRBJ2-1 TRBV18 CASSPGTSGGMNEQFF TGTGCCAGCTCACCAGGGACTAGCGGGGGGATGAATGAGCAGTTCTTC
. few TRBJ2-7 TRBV4-3 CASSQDRTVLSEQYF TGCGCCAGCAGCCAAGACCGTACCGTTTTGAGTGAGCAGTACTTC
TRBD1 . TRBJ1-6 TRBV4-1 CASSQSTGFYNSPLHF TGCGCCAGCAGCCAATCGACAGGGTTCTATAATTCACCCCTCCACTTT
TRBD2 many TRBJ2-1 TRBV5-1 CASRGNAGGAYNEQFF TGCGCCAGCAGGGGTAATGCGGGGGGCGCCTACAATGAGCAGTTCTTC
. few TRBJ2-1 TRBV15 CATSRIKGYNEQFF TGTGCCACCAGCAGGATAAAGGGCTACAATGAGCAGTTCTTC
. . TRBJ2-6 TRBV4-3 CASSQDGGLILGGASVLTF TGCGCCAGCAGCCAAGACGGGGGATTAATTTTGGGTGGGGCCAGCGTCCTGACTTTC